The 16 T cell receptor beta chains below were found in one sample sequenced in a study of blood T cell repertoires in COVID-19. Measured with immunoSEQ multiplex PCR; TCRdb has only the in-frame clones, and not every one. The table has about 200,000 clones, roughly 90% seen once. The sample comprised peripheral blood. These TCRs come from a woman between 40 and 50 years old with acute or convalescent COVID-19.

This clone was detected only once. The chain links TRBV7-6 to TRBJ2-5; 8 bases align to TRBD2. This CDR3 comprises 18 residues. J lost 2 bases, V lost 1 base, and 12 bases had no gene match. Germline-derived CDR1 and CDR2 are SGHVS and FNYEAQ. CDR3: CASSLVVGGGPRQETQYF. CDR3 DNA sequence: TGTGCCAGCAGCTTAGTAGTGGGCGGGGGGCCCCGACAAGAGACCCAGTACTTC.

The chain combines TRBV9 with TRBJ2-6; tentative D call: TRBD1 (6 bases). Germline V CDR1 and CDR2: SGDLS, YYNGEE. The CDR3 contains 18 residues. V lost 0 bases to trimming and J lost 0 bases, with 13 bases between them. This chain's CDR3 is CASSVADSPLSGANVLTF. The CDR3 DNA reads TGTGCCAGCAGCGTAGCGGACAGTCCTCTCTCTGGGGCCAACGTCCTGACTTTC.

The rearrangement links TRBV2 to TRBJ1-1; a possible D gene is TRBD1 (6 bases). This CDR3 comprises 13 residues. V was trimmed by 6 bases and J by 4 bases, leaving 12 bases between them. Germline V gene lookup returns CDR1 SNHLY and CDR2 FYNNEI. As DNA, the CDR3 is TGTGCCAGCAGGGCCACCAGGGGCACTGAAGCTTTCTTT. Translating it yields CASRATRGTEAFF.

The genes are TRBV27 and TRBJ2-3; D possibly corresponds to TRBD1 (6 bases). This CDR3 region has 13 residues. V shed 10 bases and J shed 2 bases, with 13 bases lying between them. CDR1 and CDR2 from the germline V gene are MNHEY and SMNVEV (reference sequence). CDR3 DNA: TGTGCCACCAGGGACACAGCCACAGATACGCAGTATTTT. Its translation is CATRDTATDTQYF.

V and J are TRBV23-1 and TRBJ1-5, with a possible D match to TRBD1 (6 bases). TRBV23-1 is an open reading frame, and its role is uncertain. Trimming stripped 0 bases from V and 3 bases from J, with 21 bases between. The CDR3 totals 19 residues. The CDR3 region is CASSQSGDGQKMFNQPQHF. DNA for the CDR3: TGCGCCAGCAGTCAATCGGGGGATGGACAGAAGATGTTCAATCAGCCCCAGCATTTT.

The chain carries TRBV30 and TRBJ1-2, with 10 bases identical to TRBD1. The CDR3 is 13 residues long. CDR1 is GTSNPN, CDR2 SVGIG, per germline (reference sequence). Trimming took 8 bases from V and 3 from J; bases not matched to a gene: 6. The chain's CDR3 is CARDRGQDYGYTF. CDR3 bases: TGTGCCCGCGACAGGGGGCAAGACTATGGCTACACCTTC.

This clone came up once. This chain uses TRBV18 with TRBJ1-2; D remains unclear. The germline CDR1 and CDR2 sequences are KGHSH and LQKENI. Deletions cut 0 bases from V and 4 bases from J, with 9 bases between. The length of the CDR3 is 14 residues. In DNA form, the CDR3 reads TGTGCCAGCTCACCACCGGGCAGATCCTATGGCTACACCTTC. Protein product: CASSPPGRSYGYTF.

The rearrangement links TRBV5-1 to TRBJ1-2; possibly TRBD1 for D (6 bases). Trimming stripped 5 bases from V and 2 bases from J, with 16 bases between. Germline V gene lookup returns CDR1 SGHRS and CDR2 YFSETQ. This CDR3 is 15 amino acids long. The DNA of the CDR3 is TGCGCCAGCAGAGTAAGAGGACAGACAAACTATGGCTACACCTTC. It specifies CASRVRGQTNYGYTF. Filled out from reference TRBV5-1 and TRBJ1-2, the complete variable domain reads KAGVTQTPRYLIKTRGQQVTLSCSPISGHRSVSWYQQTPGQGLQFLFEYFSETQRNKGNFPGRFSGRQFSNSRSEMNVSTLELGDSALYLCASRVRGQTNYGYTFGSGTRLTVV.

This chain joins TRBV15 and TRBJ1-4, with D tentatively TRBD1 (6 bases). This CDR3 has 13 residues. Trimming pared 5 bases from V and 6 bases from J, leaving 10 bases between. Germline V gene sequence: CDR1 LNHNV, CDR2 YYDKDF (reference sequence). CDR3 loop: CATSGPGDEKLFF. The CDR3, as DNA: TGTGCCACCAGCGGGCCAGGGGATGAAAAACTGTTTTTT.

Comment on this clone: In the same sample, other DNA sequences code for this CDR3. J is TRBJ1-1 and V is TRBV30, with 10 bases fitting TRBD1. The CDR3 is 13 residues long. From germline, CDR1 is GTSNPN and CDR2 SVGIG (reference sequence). The V gene end was trimmed by 3 bases and the J gene end by 5 bases; junction bases not matched to a gene: 3. CDR3 sequence: CAWRGQGRTEAFF. CDR3 coding DNA: TGTGCCTGGAGGGGACAGGGGCGGACTGAAGCTTTCTTT. The variable domain in full, completed from reference TRBV30 and TRBJ1-1, reads SQTIHQWPATLVQPVGSPLSLECTVEGTSNPNLYWYRQAAGRGLQLLFYSVGIGQISSEVPQNLSASRPQDRQFILSSKKLLLSDSGFYLCAWRGQGRTEAFFGQGTRLTVV.

The J gene is TRBJ2-4, the V gene TRBV20-1; 8 bases are a match to TRBD2. Germline lookup yields CDR1 DFQATT and CDR2 SNEGSKA (reference sequence). The CDR3 runs to 19 residues. Trimming took 3 bases from V and 0 from J; bases not matched to a gene: 16. As DNA, the CDR3 is TGCAGTGCTAGTGCTTCGCGCGGGGGGATTTACATAGCCAAAAACATTCAGTACTTC. Translation: CSASASRGGIYIAKNIQYF.

This chain links TRBV5-1 with TRBJ2-1, with 9 bases aligning to TRBD2. CDR1 and CDR2 (germline): SGHRS, YFSETQ. The CDR3 sequence is 15 residues long. J lost 4 bases, V lost 0 bases, and 2 bases had no gene match. The CDR3 sequence is CASSLERGAYNEQFF. CDR3 coding DNA: TGCGCCAGCAGCTTGGAGCGGGGGGCTTACAATGAGCAGTTCTTC. The whole variable domain, remainder taken from reference TRBV5-1 and TRBJ2-1, is KAGVTQTPRYLIKTRGQQVTLSCSPISGHRSVSWYQQTPGQGLQFLFEYFSETQRNKGNFPGRFSGRQFSNSRSEMNVSTLELGDSALYLCASSLERGAYNEQFFGPGTRLTVL.

This clone has a single count. The CDR3 sequence is CASSPPMGQMNTEAFF. The DNA of the CDR3 is TGTGCCAGCTCACCACCGATGGGGCAGATGAACACTGAAGCTTTCTTT. V is TRBV18 and J is TRBJ1-1; possible D gene TRBD1, 5 bases. The germline gives CDR1 KGHSH, CDR2 LQKENI. Trimming stripped 0 bases from V and 0 bases from J, with 11 bases between. CDR3 length: 16 amino acids.

The chain is built from TRBV19 and TRBJ1-3, with D maybe TRBD1 (6 bases). The V end lost 7 bases, the J end lost 2 bases, and 21 bases lay between the germline ends. Germline V gene sequence: CDR1 LNHDA, CDR2 SQIVND (reference sequence). This CDR3 is built from 17 residues. CDR3 nucleotides: TGTGCCAGTACCTCTTTCACAGGGAAACTGGCTGGAAACACCATATATTTT. Amino acids: CASTSFTGKLAGNTIYF. Full variable domain (remainder filled in from reference TRBV19 and TRBJ1-3): DGGITQSPKYLFRKEGQNVTLSCEQNLNHDAMYWYRQDPGQGLRLIYYSQIVNDFQKGDIAEGYSVSREKKESFPLTVTSAQKNPTAFYLCASTSFTGKLAGNTIYFGEGSWLTVV.

This clone was detected once. The chain couples TRBV9 to TRBJ1-3, with D possibly matching TRBD1 (5 bases). V shed 0 bases and J shed 4 bases, with 14 bases lying between them. CDR3 length equals 16 residues. Germline values: CDR1 SGDLS, CDR2 YYNGEE. The DNA of the CDR3 is TGTGCCAGCAGCGTAGTAGCAGGGCTCGGCGGAAACACCATATATTTT. Its translation is CASSVVAGLGGNTIYF.

This clone was recorded once. This sequence joins TRBV19 and TRBJ1-6; TRBD1 matches at 10 bases. Germline V lookup: CDR1 LNHDA, CDR2 SQIVND (reference sequence). Losses at the gene ends were 5 bases for V and 6 bases for J; bases not matched to a gene: 7. The CDR3 length is 16 residues. DNA for the CDR3: TGTGCCAGTAGTCCGCGACAGGGGGCAGGTAATTCACCCCTCCACTTT. Amino acids: CASSPRQGAGNSPLHF.